Listed here are 4 T cell receptor beta chains from one sample, sequenced in a study of molecular identifiers for immune sequencing clone quantification. In TCRdb, the PCR reads were re-called with MiXCR into one record per CDR3 protein. The sample holds approximately 550,000 distinct CDR3 sequences, roughly a fifth seen once. The sample consisted of naive CD8+ T cells from blood, with Jurkat cell RNA spiked in. Specified subset: FACS-sorted CD8+CD4-CCR7+CD45RA+ naive T cells. These receptor sequences come from a human donor in good health. Some libraries in this study had Jurkat cell RNA spiked in.

This clonotype has a handful of counts. The CDR3 is CASNTGDGEKLFF. The CDR3 nucleotides are TGTGCCAGCAATACAGGGGATGGGGAAAAACTGTTTTTT. This chain joins TRBV9 and TRBJ1-4, with 7 bases that match TRBD1. The CDR3 length is 13 residues. V trimming: 6 bases; J trimming: 8 bases; junction bases outside the gene matches: 7. Germline V gene sequence: CDR1 SGDLS, CDR2 YYNGEE. The whole variable domain, remainder taken from reference TRBV9 and TRBJ1-4, is DSGVTQTPKHLITATGQRVTLRCSPRSGDLSVYWYQQSLDQGLQFLIQYYNGEERAKGNILERFSAQQFPDLHSELNLSSLELGDSALYFCASNTGDGEKLFFGSGTQLSVL.

The chain has TRBV30 and TRBJ1-5; a weak D match, TRBD1 (5 bases). V was trimmed by 2 bases and J by 2 bases, leaving 10 bases between them. The CDR3 runs to 14 residues. Germline V gene sequence: CDR1 GTSNPN, CDR2 SVGIG (reference sequence). CDR3 DNA sequence: TGTGCCTGGAGTAGGGGCCTGGGCAATCAGCCCCAGCATTTT. Translated: CAWSRGLGNQPQHF.

Comment on this clonotype: At one boundary the junction diverges from the germline segment, which might be a read error. The chain recombines TRBV28 with TRBJ2-1; D possibly uses TRBD1 or TRBD2 (5 bases each). CDR1 MDHEN and CDR2 SYDVKM come from the germline V gene. The CDR3 sequence is 12 residues long. The CDR3 protein is CASSARDDEEFF. The CDR3 DNA is TGTGCCAGCAGCGCCCGGGACGATGAGGAGTTCTTC.

This clonotype was observed at least ten times. The chain uses TRBV5-6 and TRBJ1-1, with D hard to call. V was shortened by 2 bases and J by 1 base, with 9 bases between the two germline ends. CDR3 size: 14 residues. The germline V gene has CDR1 SGHDT and CDR2 YYEEEE. The CDR3 DNA sequence: TGTGCCAGCAGCTTTATGTGGGCGAACACTGAAGCTTTCTTT. This encodes CASSFMWANTEAFF.